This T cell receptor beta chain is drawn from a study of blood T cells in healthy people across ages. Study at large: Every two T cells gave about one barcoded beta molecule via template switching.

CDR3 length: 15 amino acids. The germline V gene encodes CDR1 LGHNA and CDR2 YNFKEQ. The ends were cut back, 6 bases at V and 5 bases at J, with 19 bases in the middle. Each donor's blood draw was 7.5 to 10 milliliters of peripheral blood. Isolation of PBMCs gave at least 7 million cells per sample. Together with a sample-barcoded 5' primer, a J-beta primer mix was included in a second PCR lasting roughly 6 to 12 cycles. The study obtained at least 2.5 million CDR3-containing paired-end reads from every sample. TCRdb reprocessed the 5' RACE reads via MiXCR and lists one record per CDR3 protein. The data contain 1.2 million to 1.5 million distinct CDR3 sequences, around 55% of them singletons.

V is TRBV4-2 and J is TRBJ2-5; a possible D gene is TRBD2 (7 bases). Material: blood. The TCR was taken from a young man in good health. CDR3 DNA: TGTGCCAGCAGTACGATAGCGGGTGGGGGCGAGACCCAGTACTTC. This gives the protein CASSTIAGGGETQYF.